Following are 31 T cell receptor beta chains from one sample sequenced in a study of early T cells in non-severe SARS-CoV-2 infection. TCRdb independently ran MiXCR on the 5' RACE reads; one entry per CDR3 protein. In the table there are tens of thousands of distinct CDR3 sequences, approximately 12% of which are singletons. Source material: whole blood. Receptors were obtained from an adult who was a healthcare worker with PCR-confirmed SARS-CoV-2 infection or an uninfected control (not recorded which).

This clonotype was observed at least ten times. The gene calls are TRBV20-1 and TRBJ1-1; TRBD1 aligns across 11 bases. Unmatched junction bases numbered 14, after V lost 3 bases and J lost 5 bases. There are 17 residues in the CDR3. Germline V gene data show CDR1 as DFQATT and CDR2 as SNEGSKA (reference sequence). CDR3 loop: CSASNPGQGARFTEAFF. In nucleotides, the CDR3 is TGCAGTGCTAGCAACCCCGGACAGGGGGCGCGTTTTACTGAAGCTTTCTTT.

As DNA, the CDR3 is TGTGCCAGCAGTTTAACAGGGGGCGCTATCTACGAGCAGTACTTC. Translated: CASSLTGGAIYEQYF. The chain links TRBV12-3 or TRBV12-4 to TRBJ2-7; 9 bases are a match to TRBD1. This CDR3 has 15 amino acids. With V trimmed by 2 bases and J by 3 bases, 5 bases remained unmatched.

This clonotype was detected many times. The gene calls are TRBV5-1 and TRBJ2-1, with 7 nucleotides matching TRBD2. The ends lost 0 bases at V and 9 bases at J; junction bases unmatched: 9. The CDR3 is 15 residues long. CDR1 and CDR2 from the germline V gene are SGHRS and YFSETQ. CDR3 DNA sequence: TGCGCCAGCAGCTTGGCGGGGGGAGTCCTCGGTGAGCAGTTCTTC. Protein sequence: CASSLAGGVLGEQFF.

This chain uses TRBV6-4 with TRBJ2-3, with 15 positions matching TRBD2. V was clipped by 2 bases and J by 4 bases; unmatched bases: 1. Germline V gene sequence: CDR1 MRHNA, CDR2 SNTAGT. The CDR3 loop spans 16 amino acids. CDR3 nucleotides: TGTGCCAGCAGTGACGGGACTAGCGGGGGGCCAGATACGCAGTATTTT. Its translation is CASSDGTSGGPDTQYF.

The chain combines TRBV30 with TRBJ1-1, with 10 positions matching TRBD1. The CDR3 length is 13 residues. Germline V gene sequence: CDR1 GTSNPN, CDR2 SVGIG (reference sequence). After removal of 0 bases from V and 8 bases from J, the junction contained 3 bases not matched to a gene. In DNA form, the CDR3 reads TGTGCCTGGAGTGTTAGGGGACAGGGGGAAGCTTTCTTT. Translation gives CAWSVRGQGEAFF.

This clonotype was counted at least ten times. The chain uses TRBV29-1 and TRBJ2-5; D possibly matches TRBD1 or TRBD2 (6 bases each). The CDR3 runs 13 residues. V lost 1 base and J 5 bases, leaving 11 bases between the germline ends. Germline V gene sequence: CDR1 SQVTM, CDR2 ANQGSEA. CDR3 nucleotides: TGCAGCGTTGAAGTCGGGGGCGCCGAGACCCAGTACTTC. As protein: CSVEVGGAETQYF.

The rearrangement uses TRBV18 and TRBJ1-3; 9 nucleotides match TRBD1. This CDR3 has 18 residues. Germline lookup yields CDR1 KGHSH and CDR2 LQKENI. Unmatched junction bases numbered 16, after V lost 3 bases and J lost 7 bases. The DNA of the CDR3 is TGTGCCAGCTCACCGCCCCCGGGACAGGGAGTATATGCGAACACCATATATTTT. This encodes CASSPPPGQGVYANTIYF.

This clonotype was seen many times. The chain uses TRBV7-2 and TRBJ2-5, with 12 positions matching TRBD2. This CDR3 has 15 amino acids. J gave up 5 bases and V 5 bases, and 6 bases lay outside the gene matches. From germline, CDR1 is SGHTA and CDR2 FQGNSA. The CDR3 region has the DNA TGTGCCAGCAGCCCCAGACTAGCGGGGGCTGAGACCCAGTACTTC. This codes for CASSPRLAGAETQYF.

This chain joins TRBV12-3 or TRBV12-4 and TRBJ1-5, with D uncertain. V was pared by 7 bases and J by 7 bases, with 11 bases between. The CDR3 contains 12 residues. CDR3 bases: TGTGCCAGCACCAGAAGAGGCCAGCCCCAGCATTTT. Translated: CASTRRGQPQHF.

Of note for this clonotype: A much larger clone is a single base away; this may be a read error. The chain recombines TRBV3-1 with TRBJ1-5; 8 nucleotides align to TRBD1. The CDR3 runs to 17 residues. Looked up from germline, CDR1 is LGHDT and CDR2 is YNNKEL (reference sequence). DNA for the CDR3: TGTGCCAGCAACCAAGGGGCAGGGGCGCGGACAGGGCAGCCCCAGCATTTT. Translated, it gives CASNQGAGARTGQPQHF. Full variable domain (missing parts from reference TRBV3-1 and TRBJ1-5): DTAVSQTPKYLVTQMGNDKSIKCEQNLGHDTMYWYKQDSKKFLKIMFSYNNKELIINETVPNRFSPKSPDKAHLNLHINSLELGDSAVYFCASNQGAGARTGQPQHFGDGTRLSIL.

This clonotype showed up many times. This chain's CDR3 is CASSFSEGYEQYF. In DNA, the CDR3 is TGTGCCAGCAGTTTTTCAGAAGGCTACGAGCAGTACTTC. V gene TRBV27 combines with J gene TRBJ2-7; D gene unclear. V lost 3 bases and J 3 bases, leaving 9 bases between the germline ends. Germline CDR1 and CDR2: MNHEY and SMNVEV (reference sequence). This CDR3 contains 13 residues.

The CDR3 sequence is CSATTRGHEQYF. CDR3 nucleotide sequence: TGCAGTGCAACGACTAGGGGCCACGAGCAGTACTTC. The chain joins TRBV20-1 to TRBJ2-7, with D maybe TRBD2 (6 bases). The CDR3 consists of 12 residues. Trimming removed 6 bases from V and 5 bases from J, with 14 bases in between. Germline V gives CDR1 DFQATT, CDR2 SNEGSKA (reference sequence).

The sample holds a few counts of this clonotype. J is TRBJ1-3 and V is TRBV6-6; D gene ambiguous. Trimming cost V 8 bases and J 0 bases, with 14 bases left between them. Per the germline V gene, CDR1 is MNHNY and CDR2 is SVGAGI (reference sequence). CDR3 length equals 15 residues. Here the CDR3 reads CASAGWGDSGNTIYF. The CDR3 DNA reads TGTGCCAGCGCGGGTTGGGGAGACTCTGGAAACACCATATATTTT.

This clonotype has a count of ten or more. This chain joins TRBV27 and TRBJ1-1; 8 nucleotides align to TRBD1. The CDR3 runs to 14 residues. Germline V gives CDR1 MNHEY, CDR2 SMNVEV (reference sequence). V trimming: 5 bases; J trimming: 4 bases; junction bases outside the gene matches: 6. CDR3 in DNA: TGTGCCAGCAGTCCTGGACAGGGTGCCACTGAAGCTTTCTTT. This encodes CASSPGQGATEAFF.

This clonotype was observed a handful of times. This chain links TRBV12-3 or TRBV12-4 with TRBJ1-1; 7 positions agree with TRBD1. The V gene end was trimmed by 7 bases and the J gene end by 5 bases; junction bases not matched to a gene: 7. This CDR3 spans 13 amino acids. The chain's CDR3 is CASTSRQGTEAFF. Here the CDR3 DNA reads TGTGCCAGCACCTCTCGACAGGGTACTGAAGCTTTCTTT.

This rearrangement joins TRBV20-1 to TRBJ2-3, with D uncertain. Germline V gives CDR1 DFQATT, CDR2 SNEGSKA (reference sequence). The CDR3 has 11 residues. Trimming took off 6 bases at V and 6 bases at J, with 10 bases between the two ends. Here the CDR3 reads CSAQIADTQYF. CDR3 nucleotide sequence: TGCAGTGCGCAGATCGCGGATACGCAGTATTTT.

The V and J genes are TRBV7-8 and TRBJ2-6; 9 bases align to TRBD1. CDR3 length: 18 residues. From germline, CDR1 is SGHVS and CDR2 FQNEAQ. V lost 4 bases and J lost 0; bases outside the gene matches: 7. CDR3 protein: CASSYRQGGSSGANVLTF. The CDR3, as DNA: TGTGCCAGCAGCTACCGACAGGGGGGGAGCTCTGGGGCCAACGTCCTGACTTTC.

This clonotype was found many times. CDR3: CASSRLGQPQHF. CDR3 DNA: TGTGCCAGCAGTCGTTTGGGTCAGCCCCAGCATTTT. V gene TRBV6-1 combines with J gene TRBJ1-5; D call uncertain. Between the trimmed V and J ends, which lost 5 bases and 6 bases, there was a span of 8 bases. CDR3 length: 12 residues. Germline lookup yields CDR1 MNHNS and CDR2 SASEGT.

The CDR3 region has the DNA TGTGCCAGCAGCGTAGGTCACAAAATGAACACTGAAGCTTTCTTT. This translates into CASSVGHKMNTEAFF. The V call is TRBV9, the J call TRBJ1-1; the D is unclear. From germline, CDR1 is SGDLS and CDR2 YYNGEE. The CDR3 totals 15 residues. The V and J ends lost 0 bases and 0 bases respectively, with 9 bases between them.

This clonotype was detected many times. This chain's CDR3 is CASSSSSGNTIYF. The CDR3, as DNA: TGTGCCAGCAGCTCCTCGTCTGGAAACACCATATATTTT. The genes are TRBV11-1 and TRBJ1-3; no clear D gene. This CDR3 comprises 13 residues. Germline CDR1 and CDR2: SGHAT and FQDESV (reference sequence). Trimming removed 4 bases at V and 1 base at J, with 5 bases between.

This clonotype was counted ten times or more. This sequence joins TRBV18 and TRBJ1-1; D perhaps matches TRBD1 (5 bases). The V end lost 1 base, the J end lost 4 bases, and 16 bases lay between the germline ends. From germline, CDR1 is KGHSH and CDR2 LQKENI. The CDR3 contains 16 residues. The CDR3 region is CASSPLKWGTGTEAFF. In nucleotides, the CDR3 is TGTGCCAGCTCACCACTAAAATGGGGAACAGGCACTGAAGCTTTCTTT.

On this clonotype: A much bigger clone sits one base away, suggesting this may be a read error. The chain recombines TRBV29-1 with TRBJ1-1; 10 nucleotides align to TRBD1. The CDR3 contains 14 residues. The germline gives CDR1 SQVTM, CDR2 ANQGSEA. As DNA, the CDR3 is TGCAGCGCTTCGACAGGGGGCTTGAACACTGAAGCTTACTTT. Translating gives CSASTGGLNTEAYF.

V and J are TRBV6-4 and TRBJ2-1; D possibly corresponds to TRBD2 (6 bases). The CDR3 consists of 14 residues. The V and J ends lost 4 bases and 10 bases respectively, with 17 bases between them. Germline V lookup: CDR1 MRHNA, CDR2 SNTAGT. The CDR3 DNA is TGTGCCAGCAGTGTTGGGGCCTGGGGAGGAGAGCAGTTCTTC. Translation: CASSVGAWGGEQFF.

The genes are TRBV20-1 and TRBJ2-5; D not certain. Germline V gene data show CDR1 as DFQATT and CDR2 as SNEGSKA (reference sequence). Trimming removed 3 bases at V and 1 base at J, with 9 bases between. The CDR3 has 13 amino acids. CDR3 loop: CSASSPPQETQYF. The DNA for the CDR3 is TGCAGTGCTAGCTCTCCCCCCCAAGAGACCCAGTACTTC.

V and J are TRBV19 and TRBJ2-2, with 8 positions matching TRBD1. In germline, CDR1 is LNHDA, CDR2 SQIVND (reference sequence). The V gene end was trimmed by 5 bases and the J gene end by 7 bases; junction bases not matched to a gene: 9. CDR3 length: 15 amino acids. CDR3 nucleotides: TGTGCCAGTAGTTTGTCCAGGGGGCGCGTCGGGGAGCTGTTTTTT. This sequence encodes CASSLSRGRVGELFF.

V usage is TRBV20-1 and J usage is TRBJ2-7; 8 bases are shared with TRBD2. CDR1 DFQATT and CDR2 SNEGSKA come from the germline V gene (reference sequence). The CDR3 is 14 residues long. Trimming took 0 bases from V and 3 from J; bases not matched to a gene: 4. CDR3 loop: CSARDSAGGYEQYF. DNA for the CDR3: TGCAGTGCTAGAGATTCGGCGGGAGGCTACGAGCAGTACTTC.

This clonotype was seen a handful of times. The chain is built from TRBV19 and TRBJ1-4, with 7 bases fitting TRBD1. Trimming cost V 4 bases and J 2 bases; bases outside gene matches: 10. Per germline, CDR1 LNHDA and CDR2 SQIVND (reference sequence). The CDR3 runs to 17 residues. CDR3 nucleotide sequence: TGTGCCAGTAGTACCATGACAGGGTCGACTACTAATGAAAAACTGTTTTTT. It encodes CASSTMTGSTTNEKLFF.

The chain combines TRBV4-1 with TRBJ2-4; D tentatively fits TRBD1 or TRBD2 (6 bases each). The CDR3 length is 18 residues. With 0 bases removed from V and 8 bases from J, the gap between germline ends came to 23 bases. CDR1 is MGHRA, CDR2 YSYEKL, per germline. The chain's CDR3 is CASSQELALGGRGDIQYF. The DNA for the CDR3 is TGCGCCAGCAGCCAAGAGCTTGCTCTCGGGGGAAGGGGGGACATTCAGTACTTC.

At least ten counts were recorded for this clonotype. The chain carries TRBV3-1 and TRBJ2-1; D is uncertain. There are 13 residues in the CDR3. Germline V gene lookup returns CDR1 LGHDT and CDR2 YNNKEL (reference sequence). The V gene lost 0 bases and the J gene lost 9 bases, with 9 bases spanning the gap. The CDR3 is CASSQDRPGEQFF. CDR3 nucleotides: TGTGCCAGCAGCCAAGATCGACCGGGTGAGCAGTTCTTC.

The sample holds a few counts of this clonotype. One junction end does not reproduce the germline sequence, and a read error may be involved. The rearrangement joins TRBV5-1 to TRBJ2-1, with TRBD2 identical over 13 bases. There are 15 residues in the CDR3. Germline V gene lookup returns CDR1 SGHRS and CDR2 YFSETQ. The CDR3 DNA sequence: TGCGTCAGCAGCCACGGACTAGCGGGAGCCAATGAGCAGTTCTTC. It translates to CVSSHGLAGANEQFF.

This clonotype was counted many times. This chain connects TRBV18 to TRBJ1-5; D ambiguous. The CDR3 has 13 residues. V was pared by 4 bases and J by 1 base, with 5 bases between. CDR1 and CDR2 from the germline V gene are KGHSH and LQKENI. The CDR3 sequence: CASSLGSNQPQHF. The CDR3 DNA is TGTGCCAGCTCACTTGGGAGCAATCAGCCCCAGCATTTT.